Here is one T cell receptor beta chain with its context. This receptor's antigen is unknown. No much larger clonotype is one base removed from it; base qualities were not supplied. The germline V gene (reference sequence) yields LGHDT for CDR1 and YNNKEL for CDR2. At the junction V is shortened by 1 base and J by 2 bases, with 12 bases in between. The CDR3 numbers 16 residues from cysteine through phenylalanine. Only the CDR3 portion is preserved as DNA: 48 bases, with reading frame beginning at the first base. TCRbeta CDR3 regions were amplified from genomic DNA by means of the immunoSEQ Assay, a bias-controlled multiplex PCR. The source study handled its data this way. Within the assay, amplification of reference gene primers was used to estimate how many nucleated cells each sample contained. Sequence reads were collapsed and filtered to measure the absolute abundance of every unique TCRbeta CDR3 rearrangement. For each sample, productive Simpson clonality was calculated as the square root of Simpson's diversity index over productive rearrangements. The table comes from immuneACCESS by way of TCRdb, which keeps in-frame sequences with V and J called. Part of the clones is missing from these tables; in studies checked, under half for an unresolved V gene and the rest for unknown reasons. The DNA gave D and trimming, while V, J and clone size come from that table. Present in this sample are about 440,000 clones, around 91% of which were seen just once. 0.55% to 0.75% of the sample goes to the ten largest clones.

Participants in the prospective study were aged roughly 18 to 100 years, lived in about two dozen United States geographic areas, and enrolled through a virtual design. In the prospective study, participants were assigned to cohorts based on the clinical history participants reported in a screening survey and a study questionnaire. ImmuneRACE Cohort 3 recovered participants were defined by two consecutive negative NP/OP PCR tests, healthcare professional clearance, or symptom resolution. In the prospective study, whole blood, serum and a nasopharyngeal or oropharyngeal swab were collected from each participant by mobile phlebotomists. Participants in the prospective study had the option to provide additional blood draws and questionnaires over a roughly 2-month period. Blood samples from the prospective study were shipped frozen or at room temperature prior to DNA extraction. The sample comes from a study of blood T cell repertoires in COVID-19 (dated by TCRdb to about 2020). In terms of the full investigation: Samples from collaborators originated in the United States, Italy and Spain and spanned both the acute and convalescent phases of COVID-19. A freely available public database, intended as a resource for researchers studying the immune response to SARS-CoV-2, is where the repertoires were released. HLA class I and class II types, where available, came from metadata supplied by the sample provider rather than from assay-based typing. A de-identified subject ID, COVID-19 status, age in years and sex were almost always included in the sample metadata. The samples were drawn from the first 160 participants of the ongoing ImmuneRACE study and from 950 to 1,500 subjects provided by 6 global collaborators. The prospective study material was composed of cDNA or gDNA derived from T cells, B-cell-depleted T cells, or PBMCs. Subjects who had been exposed to COVID-19, were actively infected with it, or had recovered from it provided the deeply sampled blood TCRbeta repertoires that made up the dataset. What the authors observed across the whole study: How much clinical and demographic metadata was included differed by source and by participant, and the metadata was provided uncurated.

Sequenced: PBMCs or T cells enriched from blood (not recorded which). This receptor was identified in a man younger than 30 who had recovered from COVID-19. Recombination joined TRBV3-1 (or the pseudogene TRBV3-2) with TRBJ1-3; D gene: possibly TRBD1, on 5 matching bases. The sequenced DNA is TGTGCCAGCAGCCAAGGACAGTTCCCAGCTGGAAACACCATATATTTT. The resulting protein is CASSQGQFPAGNTIYF.